These 27 T cell receptor beta chains were all obtained from the same sample, sequenced in a study of radiotherapy plus CTLA-4 blockade in lung cancer. Libraries were prepared by immunoSEQ multiplex PCR; TCRdb keeps only in-frame clonotypes and omits some of them. Of 85,000 to 90,000 clones in the sample, around 72% are singletons; the top ten hold more than 13%. The starting material was peripheral blood, obtained from a patient treated with radiotherapy plus ipilimumab. The receptors shown here come from a human donor with non-small cell lung cancer that progressed on radiotherapy plus ipilimumab.

V is TRBV9 and J is TRBJ2-1, with 10 bases that match TRBD1. Germline loops: CDR1 SGDLS, CDR2 YYNGEE. The CDR3 has 16 residues. The V segment lost 5 bases and the J segment 8 bases; nucleotides outside the gene matches: 13. The CDR3: CASSKYSGTGVDEQFF. CDR3 DNA: TGTGCCAGCAGTAAATATTCCGGGACAGGGGTGGATGAGCAGTTCTTC.

This chain links TRBV27 with TRBJ2-5; perhaps TRBD2 as D (5 bases). CDR3 size: 15 residues. V lost 3 bases to trimming and J lost 5 bases, with 16 bases between them. Per the germline V gene, CDR1 is MNHEY and CDR2 is SMNVEV (reference sequence). The CDR3, as DNA: TGTGCCAGCAGTTTTGGTCCGGGGAAGGAGGAGACCCAGTACTTC. Translating gives CASSFGPGKEETQYF.

This rearrangement joins TRBV6-1 to TRBJ2-3, with D maybe TRBD1 (5 bases). CDR1 and CDR2 (germline): MNHNS, SASEGT. The CDR3 sequence is 15 residues long. Trimming pared 5 bases from V and 6 bases from J, leaving 18 bases between. CDR3 DNA sequence: TGTGCCAGCAGTCTCGCTCGGATCAGGGTGGATACGCAGTATTTT. Its translation is CASSLARIRVDTQYF.

The rearrangement joins TRBV28 to TRBJ1-1; TRBD1 matches at 7 bases. The CDR3 has 14 residues. Germline CDR1 MDHEN, CDR2 SYDVKM. The junction had 7 bases not matched to a gene; V was cut back by 2 bases and J by 7 bases. The CDR3 nucleotides read TGTGCCAGCAGTTTAACCGACAGGGATAATGAAGCTTTCTTT. Amino acid sequence: CASSLTDRDNEAFF.

The chain is built from TRBV13 and TRBJ2-3, with D perhaps TRBD2 (5 bases). V was shortened by 2 bases and J by 3 bases, with 12 bases between the two germline ends. Germline V CDR1 and CDR2: PRHDT, FYEKMQ (reference sequence). CDR3 length equals 15 residues. The CDR3 is CASSLKRELTDTQYF. CDR3 nucleotide sequence: TGTGCCAGCAGCTTAAAAAGGGAGCTTACAGATACGCAGTATTTT.

This clone was seen only once. The chain has TRBV7-9 and TRBJ1-2; D gene ambiguous. The germline V and J ends were trimmed by 2 bases and 8 bases, with 18 bases remaining between them. Germline V gene lookup returns CDR1 SEHNR and CDR2 FQNEAQ (reference sequence). The CDR3 is 15 residues long. The CDR3 coding sequence is TGTGCCAGCAGCTTACTTTCGGTGCACGAGGGCGGCTACACCTTC. It codes for CASSLLSVHEGGYTF.

The rearrangement uses TRBV15 and TRBJ2-1; D unresolved. V was pared by 5 bases and J by 0 bases, with 8 bases between. There are 14 residues in the CDR3. Germline assignment: CDR1 LNHNV and CDR2 YYDKDF (reference sequence). CDR3 DNA sequence: TGTGCCACCAGCCGCGGTAGCTCCTACAATGAGCAGTTCTTC. This sequence encodes CATSRGSSYNEQFF.

The chain links TRBV11-2 to TRBJ2-5, with 8 bases that match TRBD1. This CDR3 comprises 15 residues. Germline trimming cut 4 bases from V and 5 bases from J; bases unmatched to any gene: 9. CDR1 and CDR2 from the germline V gene are SGHAT and FQNNGV. Here the CDR3 reads CASSYTRDRRETQYF. CDR3 bases: TGTGCCAGCAGCTACACCCGGGACAGGAGGGAGACCCAGTACTTC.

The V and J genes are TRBV6-5 and TRBJ2-4; D may be TRBD2 (5 bases). This CDR3 has 14 residues. Germline CDR1 MNHEY, CDR2 SVGAGI. Trimming pared 5 bases from V and 5 bases from J, leaving 13 bases between. CDR3 nucleotide sequence: TGTGCCAGCAGTCCCCCGGCGGGTGAAAACATTCAGTACTTC. This sequence encodes CASSPPAGENIQYF.

The sample holds a few counts of this clone. The gene calls are TRBV28 and TRBJ2-1, with 9 bases identical to TRBD2. Trimming removed 4 bases from V and 0 bases from J; junction bases left unmatched: 7. This CDR3 contains 17 residues. In germline, CDR1 is MDHEN, CDR2 SYDVKM. CDR3 nucleotide sequence: TGTGCCAGCAGTTCCCGGACTAGCGCCAGCTCCTACAATGAGCAGTTCTTC. This translates into CASSSRTSASSYNEQFF.

This chain links TRBV30 with TRBJ2-3, with 7 bases that match TRBD1. V dropped 1 base and J dropped 2; count of bases not matched to a gene: 3. Germline V gene data show CDR1 as GTSNPN and CDR2 as SVGIG (reference sequence). The CDR3 consists of 14 residues. The CDR3 nucleotides read TGTGCCTGGAGTGCAGGGGGTCTCACAGATACGCAGTATTTT. Residues: CAWSAGGLTDTQYF.

The rearrangement joins TRBV28 to TRBJ2-3; TRBD2 matches at 8 bases. Per germline, CDR1 MDHEN and CDR2 SYDVKM. The CDR3 has 14 amino acids. V shed 10 bases and J 5 bases; nucleotides not matched to a gene: 11. CDR3 DNA sequence: TGTGCCATCTCGCTGGCGGGAGGTGTAGATACGCAGTATTTT. It yields the protein CAISLAGGVDTQYF.

The genes are TRBV10-1 and TRBJ2-7; D ambiguous. This CDR3 has 15 amino acids. From germline, CDR1 is WNHNN and CDR2 SYGVQD (reference sequence). The germline V and J ends were trimmed by 10 bases and 5 bases, with 24 bases remaining between them. This CDR3 reads CANSESRGHSDEQYF. DNA of the CDR3: TGCGCCAATAGTGAGTCACGAGGTCACAGCGACGAGCAGTACTTC.

Regarding this clone: A junction boundary mismatches the germline segment, possibly from a read error. V gene TRBV9 combines with J gene TRBJ2-7; 7 bases match TRBD1. Germline V gene data show CDR1 as SGDLS and CDR2 as YYNGEE. There are 16 residues in the CDR3. CDR3 protein: CASSVDRANPSDEQYF. In DNA, the CDR3 is TGTGCCAGCAGCGTCGACAGGGCTAATCCCTCCGACGAGCAGTACTTC.

Written as DNA, the CDR3 is TGTGCCAGCAGCGTAGAAGGGACAGCCTCCTACGAGCAGTACTTC. Translating gives CASSVEGTASYEQYF. This chain links TRBV9 with TRBJ2-7, with 7 bases matching TRBD1. The CDR3 length is 15 residues. After removal of 0 bases from V and 0 bases from J, the junction contained 3 bases not matched to a gene. Germline assignment: CDR1 SGDLS and CDR2 YYNGEE.

This clone was counted a few times. V gene TRBV27 combines with J gene TRBJ2-7, with D unclear. The CDR3 totals 13 residues. The V gene's germline CDR1 is MNHEY and CDR2 SMNVEV (reference sequence). Trimming left V 3 bases short and J 2 bases short, with 8 bases between. CDR3 residues: CASSFGSTYEQYF. CDR3 nucleotide sequence: TGTGCCAGCAGTTTCGGCAGCACCTACGAGCAGTACTTC.

Regarding this clone: The junction differs from germline at one of its ends, possibly a read error. The chain's CDR3 is CANSLATADTQYF. In DNA form, the CDR3 reads TGTGCCAACAGCTTAGCTACGGCAGATACGCAGTATTTT. This rearrangement joins TRBV7-2 to TRBJ2-3; no definite D call. The CDR3 spans 13 residues. The V gene's germline CDR1 is SGHTA and CDR2 FQGNSA.

The gene calls are TRBV28 and TRBJ2-5, with TRBD1 identical over 10 bases. This CDR3 contains 13 residues. Germline V CDR1 and CDR2: MDHEN, SYDVKM. The V and J ends lost 6 bases and 5 bases, in that order; junction bases with no gene match: 3. Here the CDR3 DNA reads TGTGCCAGCAGGGACAGGGGGACGGAGACCCAGTACTTC. Amino acids: CASRDRGTETQYF.

The J gene is TRBJ1-1, the V gene TRBV19; D gene unclear. The CDR3 is 14 amino acids. V lost 4 bases, J lost 1 base, and 10 bases lay in between. Germline V CDR1 and CDR2: LNHDA, SQIVND (reference sequence). CDR3: CASSTYARNTEAFF. CDR3 nucleotide sequence: TGTGCCAGTAGTACTTACGCGCGGAACACTGAAGCTTTCTTT.

The V gene is TRBV10-2, the J gene TRBJ2-1; the D gene is possibly TRBD2 (6 bases). Germline V gene lookup returns CDR1 WSHSY and CDR2 SAAADI. The CDR3 is 14 residues long. V dropped 8 bases and J dropped 2 bases, with 13 bases sitting between them. The CDR3 sequence is CASGGPGAYNEQFF. The DNA of the CDR3 is TGCGCCAGCGGGGGTCCGGGAGCCTACAATGAGCAGTTCTTC.

The chain recombines TRBV5-1 with TRBJ2-3; D not certain. Germline lookup yields CDR1 SGHRS and CDR2 YFSETQ. The CDR3 sequence is 14 residues long. Trimming cost V 0 bases and J 1 base, with 6 bases left between them. The CDR3 coding sequence is TGCGCCAGCAGCTTGGAAATCGGCACAGATACGCAGTATTTT. Translation: CASSLEIGTDTQYF.

The chain uses TRBV28 and TRBJ2-7, with D maybe TRBD2 (6 bases). The germline V and J ends were trimmed by 6 bases and 0 bases, with 15 bases remaining between them. Germline assignment: CDR1 MDHEN and CDR2 SYDVKM. This CDR3 contains 15 residues. The CDR3 region is CASSPAGRSSYEQYF. The DNA of the CDR3 is TGTGCCAGCAGCCCTGCGGGACGGAGCTCCTACGAGCAGTACTTC.

The rearrangement joins TRBV27 to TRBJ1-6, with 10 bases fitting TRBD1. Germline trimming cut 6 bases from V and 8 bases from J; bases unmatched to any gene: 7. There are 15 residues in the CDR3. Germline CDR1 reads MNHEY; CDR2 reads SMNVEV (reference sequence). The CDR3, as DNA: TGTGCCAGCAGGGGGGTTGGACAGGGGGATTCACCCCTCCACTTT. This sequence encodes CASRGVGQGDSPLHF.

The genes are TRBV4-2 and TRBJ2-3, with unresolved D. The V and J ends lost 4 bases and 5 bases respectively, with 10 bases between them. Germline values: CDR1 LGHNA, CDR2 YNFKEQ. This CDR3 is 13 amino acids long. The CDR3 reads CASSPSARDTQYF. As DNA, the CDR3 is TGTGCCAGCAGCCCTTCAGCCCGAGATACGCAGTATTTT.

The gene calls are TRBV6-5 and TRBJ2-3; possibly TRBD2 for D (5 bases). CDR3 length: 15 amino acids. Germline loops: CDR1 MNHEY, CDR2 SVGAGI. V lost 2 bases and J lost 3, with 12 bases in between. CDR3 in DNA: TGTGCCAGCAGTTACGGTGGGAGCCGGACAGATACGCAGTATTTT. Translating gives CASSYGGSRTDTQYF.

This sequence joins TRBV11-2 and TRBJ1-1; D unclear. Germline V gene sequence: CDR1 SGHAT, CDR2 FQNNGV. With 8 bases removed from V and 2 bases from J, the gap between germline ends came to 18 bases. The CDR3 is 15 amino acids. CDR3 sequence reads: CASAAYASLNTEAFF. CDR3 coding DNA: TGTGCCAGCGCAGCCTACGCCAGTTTAAACACTGAAGCTTTCTTT.

The V gene is TRBV4-3, the J gene TRBJ1-1, with D perhaps matching TRBD1 (5 bases). With 1 base removed from V and 8 bases from J, the gap between germline ends came to 14 bases. Germline CDR1 LGHNA, CDR2 YSLEER. The CDR3 is 14 amino acids. The CDR3 DNA reads as TGCGCCAGCAGCCAAGGAGGGGACGGTGTGGAAGCTTTCTTT. Amino acid sequence: CASSQGGDGVEAFF.